The rows below give T cell receptor beta chains drawn from one sample of a study of blood T cell repertoires in COVID-19. The assay was immunoSEQ multiplex PCR, and TCRdb's table has in-frame clones only and misses some. The repertoire holds approximately 25,000 clones, around 74% seen once, with approximately 6.1% in the top ten. Specimen: peripheral blood. The receptors were gathered from a man aged 45-65 years with COVID-19, enrolled during active disease. CDR3s include the opening cysteine and the closing phenylalanine or tryptophan. Each record gives: CDR3 length, D gene, clone size, V gene, J gene, CDR3 DNA, CDR3 protein. A D gene is named only where the DNA matches it firmly. Rows may omit the clone size; those that give it use once, few, many or a size class.

length: 17; D: TRBD2; size: NA; V: TRBV5-1; J: TRBJ2-5; DNA: TGCGCCAGCAGCCCGAGACTAGCGGGAGGGCCGGGGGAGACCCAGTACTTC; CDR3: CASSPRLAGGPGETQYF
length: 16; D: NA; size: NA; V: TRBV24-1; J: TRBJ2-3; DNA: TGTGCCACCAGTGATTTAAAGTTCGGTGGCACAGATACGCAGTATTTT; CDR3: CATSDLKFGGTDTQYF
length: 15; D: TRBD1; size: NA; V: TRBV10-3; J: TRBJ2-7; DNA: TGTGCCATCAGTGATTTAACAGGGGATGGCTACGAGCAGTACTTC; CDR3: CAISDLTGDGYEQYF
length: 12; D: NA; size: NA; V: TRBV25-1; J: TRBJ2-7; DNA: TGTGCCAGCAGTGTACAGGGCGTCGAGCAGTACTTC; CDR3: CASSVQGVEQYF
length: 15; D: NA; size: NA; V: TRBV28; J: TRBJ1-2; DNA: TGTGCCAGCAGCCATCGACAGGCCCAGGAGTATGGCTACACCTTC; CDR3: CASSHRQAQEYGYTF
length: 14; D: NA; size: few; V: TRBV28; J: TRBJ1-6; DNA: TGTGCCAGCAGTCCAGCTCCCACAGGGTGGGTCCTCCACTTT; CDR3: CASSPAPTGWVLHF
length: 14; D: TRBD1; size: NA; V: TRBV29-1; J: TRBJ1-2; DNA: TGCAGCGTTGAGAACAGGGGGCTTCAAAGCGGCTACACCTTC; CDR3: CSVENRGLQSGYTF
length: 14; D: NA; size: NA; V: TRBV6-5; J: TRBJ1-5; DNA: TGTGCCAGCAGTTACCGGGGGGGGAGTCAGCCCCAGCATTTT; CDR3: CASSYRGGSQPQHF
length: 13; D: NA; size: NA; V: TRBV6-5; J: TRBJ1-2; DNA: TGTGCCAGCAACAGCGGTGCGGGCTATGGCTACACCTTC; CDR3: CASNSGAGYGYTF
length: 13; D: NA; size: NA; V: TRBV7-3; J: TRBJ1-3; DNA: TGTGCCAGCAGCCTCCAACATGGAAACACCATATATTTT; CDR3: CASSLQHGNTIYF
length: 12; D: NA; size: NA; V: TRBV2; J: TRBJ2-7; DNA: TGTGCCAGCAGTCAATCCGTAGACGAGCAGTACTTC; CDR3: CASSQSVDEQYF
length: 14; D: TRBD1; size: once; V: TRBV5-1; J: TRBJ1-3; DNA: TGCGCCAGCAGCCTGACAGGGTCTGGAAACACCATATATTTT; CDR3: CASSLTGSGNTIYF
length: 18; D: TRBD2; size: medium-sized; V: TRBV9; J: TRBJ2-1; DNA: TGTGCCAGCAGCCAAGGGTTATTGGCGACTAGCGGGAACAATGAGCAGTTCTTC; CDR3: CASSQGLLATSGNNEQFF
length: 14; D: NA; size: NA; V: TRBV18; J: TRBJ2-7; DNA: TGTGCCAGCTCACCGACAGCAGGGGACCACGAGCAGTACTTC; CDR3: CASSPTAGDHEQYF
length: 13; D: TRBD1; size: NA; V: TRBV5-1; J: TRBJ2-5; DNA: TGCGCCAGCAGCTTGGACAGGGGAGAGACCCAGTACTTC; CDR3: CASSLDRGETQYF
length: 18; D: TRBD1; size: NA; V: TRBV30; J: TRBJ1-3; DNA: TGTGCCTGGAGTGTGACCGGGACAGGGATCTTCTCTGGAAACACCATATATTTT; CDR3: CAWSVTGTGIFSGNTIYF
length: 17; D: NA; size: NA; V: TRBV11-2; J: TRBJ2-2; DNA: TGTGCCAGCAGCATTAGAAGGACAATAGCGAACACCGGGGAGCTGTTTTTT; CDR3: CASSIRRTIANTGELFF
length: 17; D: TRBD2; size: medium-sized; V: TRBV29-1; J: TRBJ2-1; DNA: TGCAGCGTTGAAGATCCTACTAGCGGGATCCCAGGCGATGAGCAGTTCTTC; CDR3: CSVEDPTSGIPGDEQFF
length: 16; D: TRBD2; size: NA; V: TRBV3-1/TRBV3-2; J: TRBJ2-3; DNA: TGTGCCAGCAGCCAAGACGCGGGAGGGTACACAGATACGCAGTATTTT; CDR3: CASSQDAGGYTDTQYF
length: 14; D: NA; size: NA; V: TRBV11-1; J: TRBJ1-2; DNA: TGTGCCAGCAGCTTAGAGGACAGAGGCTATGGCTACACCTTC; CDR3: CASSLEDRGYGYTF
length: 16; D: TRBD1; size: NA; V: TRBV2; J: TRBJ2-5; DNA: TGTGCCAGCAGTCCAGGACAGGGGGGAACTCAAGAGACCCAGTACTTC; CDR3: CASSPGQGGTQETQYF
length: 16; D: NA; size: NA; V: TRBV18; J: TRBJ2-1; DNA: TGTGCCAGCTCACCAGTCCAGGTTTTCTCCTACAATGAGCAGTTCTTC; CDR3: CASSPVQVFSYNEQFF
length: 15; D: TRBD1; size: NA; V: TRBV24-1; J: TRBJ2-1; DNA: TGTGCCACCAGTGACCCAGGACAGGGGCGCTCGGAGCAGTTCTTC; CDR3: CATSDPGQGRSEQFF
length: 16; D: TRBD1; size: NA; V: TRBV24-1; J: TRBJ2-5; DNA: TGTGCCACCAGTGACGGACAGGGGGTGCCACAAGAGACCCAGTACTTC; CDR3: CATSDGQGVPQETQYF
length: 14; D: TRBD1; size: NA; V: TRBV6-5; J: TRBJ1-5; DNA: TGTGCCAGCAGGGGACAGGGGTTCGGTCAGCCCCAGCATTTT; CDR3: CASRGQGFGQPQHF
length: 14; D: NA; size: NA; V: TRBV11-2; J: TRBJ2-7; DNA: TGTGCCAGCAGCTTAGGTGGCAGGACCTACGAGCAGTACTTC; CDR3: CASSLGGRTYEQYF
length: 14; D: TRBD1; size: NA; V: TRBV11-2; J: TRBJ2-4; DNA: TGTGCCAGCAGCTTAGATCCAGGGGGCAGCATTCAGTACTTC; CDR3: CASSLDPGGSIQYF
length: 15; D: TRBD1; size: NA; V: TRBV5-5; J: TRBJ1-1; DNA: TGTGCCAGCAGCCCTCCGGGACAGGGGAACACTGAAGCTTTCTTT; CDR3: CASSPPGQGNTEAFF
length: 16; D: NA; size: NA; V: TRBV19; J: TRBJ2-3; DNA: TGTGCCACCTCTTTGGACAGCCTCGTGAGGACAGATACGCAGTATTTT; CDR3: CATSLDSLVRTDTQYF
length: 15; D: TRBD1; size: NA; V: TRBV23-1; J: TRBJ1-1; DNA: TGCGCCAGCACCAATCGGGGTAAGGGGGCGCTGGGGGCTTTCTTT; CDR3: CASTNRGKGALGAFF
length: 18; D: NA; size: NA; V: TRBV11-3; J: TRBJ2-1; DNA: TGTGCCAGCAGCTTTCTTTACGTGAACAGGTGGATTCACAATGAGCAGTTCTTC; CDR3: CASSFLYVNRWIHNEQFF
length: 15; D: NA; size: NA; V: TRBV3-1/TRBV3-2; J: TRBJ2-3; DNA: TGTGCCAGCAGCCAAGTATCCGGGGTCCCCTTTACGCAGTATTTT; CDR3: CASSQVSGVPFTQYF
length: 14; D: TRBD1; size: NA; V: TRBV2; J: TRBJ1-2; DNA: TGTGCCAGCAGTGAAACGGGACAGGCGCCTGGCTACACCTTC; CDR3: CASSETGQAPGYTF
length: 13; D: NA; size: NA; V: TRBV7-9; J: TRBJ2-1; DNA: TGTGCCAGCAGTGGGGGGACCTACAATGAGCAGTTCTTC; CDR3: CASSGGTYNEQFF
length: 15; D: TRBD2; size: few; V: TRBV6-5; J: TRBJ2-7; DNA: TGTGCCAGCAGAACGGGGACTAGCGAGTCCTACGAGCAGTACTTC; CDR3: CASRTGTSESYEQYF
length: 14; D: TRBD2; size: NA; V: TRBV6-5; J: TRBJ2-1; DNA: TGTGCCAGCACTCCGGGACTAGAATACAATGAGCAGTTCTTC; CDR3: CASTPGLEYNEQFF
length: 13; D: TRBD2; size: NA; V: TRBV29-1; J: TRBJ2-7; DNA: TGCAGCGTAGGGACTAGCGGGAACTACGAGCAGTACTTC; CDR3: CSVGTSGNYEQYF
length: 15; D: TRBD2; size: NA; V: TRBV24-1; J: TRBJ2-7; DNA: TGTGCCACCAGTGACCGTGGACTAGAATCCTACGAGCAGTACTTC; CDR3: CATSDRGLESYEQYF
length: 13; D: NA; size: NA; V: TRBV12-3/TRBV12-4; J: TRBJ1-5; DNA: TGTGCCAGCAGTCGGGTGAAGGATCAGCCCCAGCATTTT; CDR3: CASSRVKDQPQHF
length: 12; D: NA; size: NA; V: TRBV10-2; J: TRBJ1-2; DNA: TGCGCCAGTTCGGAGGGGAATTATGGCTACACCTTC; CDR3: CASSEGNYGYTF
length: 16; D: NA; size: once; V: TRBV19; J: TRBJ2-1; DNA: TGTGCCAGTAGTATAGCCAGGAGAGCGGAAAGGAATGAGCAGTTCTTC; CDR3: CASSIARRAERNEQFF
length: 15; D: NA; size: few; V: TRBV18; J: TRBJ1-1; DNA: TGTGCCAGCTCACCACAGGGAGGGGAGAACACTGAAGCTTTCTTT; CDR3: CASSPQGGENTEAFF
length: 13; D: NA; size: few; V: TRBV10-2; J: TRBJ1-6; DNA: TGCGCCAGCAGGACAGCTTATAATTCACCCCTCCACTTT; CDR3: CASRTAYNSPLHF
length: 15; D: NA; size: once; V: TRBV27; J: TRBJ2-2; DNA: TGTGCCAGCGTCCTGTCGGGGGCGAACACCGGGGAGCTGTTTTTT; CDR3: CASVLSGANTGELFF
length: 18; D: TRBD2; size: NA; V: TRBV11-2; J: TRBJ2-5; DNA: TGTGCCAGCAGCGGAGGACTAGCGGGGGGTCCAACGCTGGAGACCCAGTACTTC; CDR3: CASSGGLAGGPTLETQYF
length: 16; D: NA; size: NA; V: TRBV5-1; J: TRBJ2-7; DNA: TGCGCCAGCAGGGAGGGGGCCGACAGCCTCTCCTACGAGCAGTACTTC; CDR3: CASREGADSLSYEQYF
length: 14; D: NA; size: NA; V: TRBV27; J: TRBJ2-2; DNA: TGTGCCAGCAGCCTGGGCCAGCCCACCGGGGAGCTGTTTTTT; CDR3: CASSLGQPTGELFF
length: 15; D: NA; size: NA; V: TRBV19; J: TRBJ2-2; DNA: TGTGCCAGTAGTATCGGGGGGCGCAGGGGCGGGGAGCTGTTTTTT; CDR3: CASSIGGRRGGELFF
length: 15; D: NA; size: NA; V: TRBV5-1; J: TRBJ1-6; DNA: TGCGCCAGCAGCTTGGAGCAGTCTGGCGGTTCACCCCTCCACTTT; CDR3: CASSLEQSGGSPLHF
length: 17; D: NA; size: once; V: TRBV13; J: TRBJ1-1; DNA: TGTGCCAGCAGTTTTCAGATTTCCCTAGTAGTAAACACTGAAGCTTTCTTT; CDR3: CASSFQISLVVNTEAFF
length: 15; D: NA; size: NA; V: TRBV28; J: TRBJ1-1; DNA: TGTGCCAGCAGTAAGGGGCCAACCATGAACACTGAAGCTTTCTTT; CDR3: CASSKGPTMNTEAFF